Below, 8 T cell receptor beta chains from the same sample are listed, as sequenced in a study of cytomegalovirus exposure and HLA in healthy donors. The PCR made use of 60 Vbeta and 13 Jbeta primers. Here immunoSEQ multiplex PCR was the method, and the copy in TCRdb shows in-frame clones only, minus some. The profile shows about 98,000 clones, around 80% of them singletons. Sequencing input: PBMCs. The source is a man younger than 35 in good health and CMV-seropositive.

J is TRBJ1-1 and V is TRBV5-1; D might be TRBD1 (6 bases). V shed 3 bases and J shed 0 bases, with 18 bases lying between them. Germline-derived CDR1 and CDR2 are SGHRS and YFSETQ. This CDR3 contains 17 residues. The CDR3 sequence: CASSSLGQHTLNTEAFF. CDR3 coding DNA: TGCGCCAGCAGCTCCCTTGGACAGCACACCTTGAACACTGAAGCTTTCTTT.

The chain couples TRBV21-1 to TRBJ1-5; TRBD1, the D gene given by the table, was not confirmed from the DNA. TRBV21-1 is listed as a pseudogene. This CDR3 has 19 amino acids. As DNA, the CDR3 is TGTGCCAGCAGCAAATGGTGTAGACAGGGGGGGTATAGCAATCAGCCCCAGCATTTT. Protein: CASSKWCRQGGYSNQPQHF.

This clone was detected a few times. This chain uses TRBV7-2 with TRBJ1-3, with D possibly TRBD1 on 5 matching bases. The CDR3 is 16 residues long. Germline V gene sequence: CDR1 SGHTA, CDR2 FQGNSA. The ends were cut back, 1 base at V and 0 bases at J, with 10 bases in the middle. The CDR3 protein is CASSLEGTSSGNTIYF. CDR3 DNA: TGTGCCAGCAGCTTAGAGGGGACTAGCTCTGGAAACACCATATATTTT.

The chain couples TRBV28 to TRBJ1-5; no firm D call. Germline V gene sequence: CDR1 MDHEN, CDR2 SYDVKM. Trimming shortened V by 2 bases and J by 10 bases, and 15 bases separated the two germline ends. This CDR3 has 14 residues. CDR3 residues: CASSLGVRHSPQHF. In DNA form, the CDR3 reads TGTGCCAGCAGTTTAGGAGTTAGGCATTCTCCCCAGCATTTT.

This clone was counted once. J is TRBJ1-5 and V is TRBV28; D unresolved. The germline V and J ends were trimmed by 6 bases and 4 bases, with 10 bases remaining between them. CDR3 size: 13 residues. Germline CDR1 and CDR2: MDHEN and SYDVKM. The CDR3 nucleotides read TGTGCCAGCAGCCATCCTAGTAATCAGCCCCAGCATTTT. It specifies CASSHPSNQPQHF.

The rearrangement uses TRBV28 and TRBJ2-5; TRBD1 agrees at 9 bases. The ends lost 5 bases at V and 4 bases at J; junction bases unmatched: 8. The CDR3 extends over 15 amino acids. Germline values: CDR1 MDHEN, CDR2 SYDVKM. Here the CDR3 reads CASSTPGQGRETQYF. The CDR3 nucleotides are TGTGCCAGCAGTACCCCGGGACAGGGAAGAGAGACCCAGTACTTC.

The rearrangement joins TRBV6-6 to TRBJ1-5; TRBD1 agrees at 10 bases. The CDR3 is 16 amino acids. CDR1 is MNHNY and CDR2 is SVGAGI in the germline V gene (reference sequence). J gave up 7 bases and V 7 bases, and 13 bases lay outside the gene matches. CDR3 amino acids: CASNQFRDRGLQPQHF. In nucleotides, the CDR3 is TGTGCCAGCAATCAATTCCGGGACAGGGGTTTGCAGCCCCAGCATTTT.

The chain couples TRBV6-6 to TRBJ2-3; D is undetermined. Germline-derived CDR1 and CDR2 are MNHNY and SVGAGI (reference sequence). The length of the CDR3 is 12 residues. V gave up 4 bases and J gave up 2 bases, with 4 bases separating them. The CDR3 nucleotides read TGTGCCAGCAGTTTATTCACAGATACGCAGTATTTT. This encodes CASSLFTDTQYF.